This T cell receptor (beta chain) was recovered during a study of Ad26.COV2.S vaccination and SARS-CoV-2 variants. In its sample, this clone was seen once. Clones were read by immunoSEQ multiplex PCR, and TCRdb kept only the in-frame ones, dropping some. The table lists 150,000 to 200,000 clones, 87% of them singletons. Trimming took off 1 base at V and 2 bases at J, with 15 bases between the two ends. The CDR3 totals 16 residues. Germline CDR1 MGHDK, CDR2 SYGVNS. J is TRBJ2-7 and V is TRBV25-1, with D tentatively TRBD1 or TRBD2 (5 bases each). The sequence came from a human donor who had recovered from COVID-19. The sample was peripheral blood, taken after recovery from COVID-19. The CDR3 DNA is TGTGCCAGCAGTGAATTGTTGGGACCGACAGCCTACGAGCAGTACTTC. Residues: CASSELLGPTAYEQYF.